The next 2 T cell receptor beta chains were all read from a single sample in a study of identical twins (TCRdb year 2016). The library came from 5' RACE. Instrument used: Illumina HiSeq 2000. Through fastp at Q25 and MiXCR, TCRdb rebuilt clones from the public reads, retaining in-frame beta chains. For every CDR3 protein sequence, its rows merge into one entry that carries the most common genes and DNA. Present in this sample are 450,000 to 650,000 distinct CDR3 sequences, about 16% of which were seen just once. The ten largest account for nearly 0.45% of the sample. The sample was also linked to a second study, of yellow fever vaccine responses in identical twins.

The specimen was CD4+ T cells sorted from blood. These TCRs come from a young woman in good health.

The sample holds many counts of this clonotype. CDR3 DNA sequence: TGCGCCAGCAGCTTGTATGGACAGGGGGTTACCTACGAGCAGTACTTC. It translates to CASSLYGQGVTYEQYF. This rearrangement joins TRBV5-1 to TRBJ2-7; TRBD1 matches at 10 bases. The V gene end was trimmed by 1 base and the J gene end by 2 bases; junction bases not matched to a gene: 6. From germline, CDR1 is SGHRS and CDR2 YFSETQ. The CDR3 extends over 16 amino acids.

This clonotype was counted a few times. The rearrangement links TRBV6-4 to TRBJ2-2; tentative D call: TRBD1 (6 bases). V was cut by 6 bases and J by 2 bases, with 16 bases left in between. The CDR3 has 16 amino acids. The germline CDR1 and CDR2 sequences are MRHNA and SNTAGT. CDR3 nucleotides: TGTGCCAGCAGCCAAGCGACAGGCGCTAACACCGGGGAGCTGTTTTTT. It specifies CASSQATGANTGELFF.